These 15 T cell receptor beta chains originate from one sample sequenced in a study of cytomegalovirus exposure and HLA in healthy donors. Assay: immunoSEQ multiplex PCR; the TCRdb copy retains only in-frame clones and omits some. Among roughly 56,000 clones, 90% to 95% were seen once, and the ten largest hold about 2.2%. Material: PBMCs. The receptors were gathered from a woman aged 30 to 39 in good health and CMV-seronegative.

The V and J genes are TRBV25-1 and TRBJ1-4, with TRBD1 matching over 7 bases. Looked up from germline, CDR1 is MGHDK and CDR2 is SYGVNS. V shed 3 bases and J 7 bases; nucleotides not matched to a gene: 8. This CDR3 spans 15 amino acids. The CDR3 protein is CASSDMTGNLEKLFF. In nucleotides, the CDR3 is TGTGCCAGCAGTGACATGACAGGGAACCTTGAAAAACTGTTTTTT.

This chain connects TRBV6-5 to TRBJ2-7; D may be TRBD2 (5 bases). There are 14 residues in the CDR3. Trimming cost V 4 bases and J 2 bases, with 12 bases left between them. Germline V lookup: CDR1 MNHEY, CDR2 SVGAGI. The CDR3 coding sequence is TGTGCCAGCAGTTTGAGCGGAGGAACCTACGAGCAGTACTTC. Its protein is CASSLSGGTYEQYF.

The V and J genes are TRBV7-9 and TRBJ2-3; no clear D. The CDR3 runs 14 residues. Trimming shortened V by 1 base and J by 1 base, and 6 bases separated the two germline ends. Germline V gene lookup returns CDR1 SEHNR and CDR2 FQNEAQ (reference sequence). Here the CDR3 reads CASSLESRTDTQYF. The CDR3 DNA sequence: TGTGCCAGCAGCTTAGAGAGTCGCACAGATACGCAGTATTTT.

This sequence joins TRBV6-5 and TRBJ2-7; no firm D call. V lost 2 bases to trimming and J lost 4 bases, with 6 bases between them. CDR1 MNHEY and CDR2 SVGAGI come from the germline V gene. The CDR3 has 12 amino acids. CDR3 DNA: TGTGCCAGCAGTTACGTGCGGTACGAGCAGTACTTC. This gives the protein CASSYVRYEQYF.

The rearrangement joins TRBV5-1 to TRBJ2-2; the match to TRBD2 covers 8 bases. This CDR3 has 16 amino acids. Germline V gene lookup returns CDR1 SGHRS and CDR2 YFSETQ. V shed 0 bases and J 7 bases; nucleotides not matched to a gene: 8. The CDR3 here is CASSLAPGGPGGELFF. CDR3 bases: TGCGCCAGCAGCTTGGCCCCGGGAGGGCCAGGCGGGGAGCTGTTTTTT.

In its sample, this clone was seen once. The rearrangement uses TRBV5-1 and TRBJ1-3; 8 bases line up with TRBD1. With V trimmed by 4 bases and J by 0 bases, 3 bases remained unmatched. Germline V gene sequence: CDR1 SGHRS, CDR2 YFSETQ. The CDR3 has 15 residues. CDR3 region: CASSQQGVSGNTIYF. As DNA, the CDR3 is TGCGCCAGCAGCCAACAGGGGGTCTCTGGAAACACCATATATTTT.

The chain links TRBV2 to TRBJ2-1; a weak D match, TRBD2 (6 bases). Germline assignment: CDR1 SNHLY and CDR2 FYNNEI. The ends were cut back, 10 bases at V and 8 bases at J, with 21 bases in the middle. The CDR3 length is 14 residues. This CDR3 is CAITRDFSVYEQFF. In nucleotides, the CDR3 is TGTGCCATCACCCGGGACTTCAGCGTCTATGAGCAGTTCTTC.

The chain joins TRBV6-6 to TRBJ1-1; tentatively, D is TRBD1 (5 bases). There are 14 residues in the CDR3. V lost 7 bases and J lost 1, with 13 bases in between. Germline V gene sequence: CDR1 MNHNY, CDR2 SVGAGI (reference sequence). The CDR3: CASIGGAWNTEAFF. The CDR3 DNA sequence: TGTGCCAGCATTGGCGGGGCTTGGAACACTGAAGCTTTCTTT.

V is TRBV6-1 and J is TRBJ1-6; 7 bases match TRBD1. V lost 4 bases, J lost 2 bases, and 8 bases stayed unmatched. This CDR3 contains 17 residues. The V gene's germline CDR1 is MNHNS and CDR2 SASEGT. In nucleotides, the CDR3 is TGTGCCAGCAGTGGAGACAGGGTTCCGGCCTATAATTCACCCCTCCACTTT. It specifies CASSGDRVPAYNSPLHF.

The chain is built from TRBV6-4 and TRBJ2-1; 13 nucleotides match TRBD2. After removal of 6 bases from V and 7 bases from J, the junction contained 6 bases not matched to a gene. This CDR3 has 15 amino acids. CDR1 and CDR2 (germline): MRHNA, SNTAGT. The CDR3, as DNA: TGTGCCAGCAGCAGACTAGCGGGAGGAAGGAATGAGCAGTTCTTC. It encodes CASSRLAGGRNEQFF.

The count of this clone is one. At one boundary the junction diverges from the germline segment, which might be a read error. V usage is TRBV7-7 and J usage is TRBJ2-1; TRBD1 agrees at 7 bases. This CDR3 region has 13 residues. Germline V gives CDR1 SSHAT, CDR2 FNYEAQ (reference sequence). CDR3 loop: CASSRQGKTEQFF. The DNA of the CDR3 is TGTGCTAGCAGCAGACAGGGCAAGACTGAGCAGTTCTTC.

This clone has only one observation. CDR3 nucleotides: TGCGCCAGCAGCCAAGATTTATCGGGGTTCTCCTACAATGAGCAGTTCTTC. Protein sequence: CASSQDLSGFSYNEQFF. This rearrangement joins TRBV4-3 to TRBJ2-1, with a possible D match to TRBD2 (5 bases). Per germline, CDR1 LGHNA and CDR2 YSLEER. This CDR3 has 17 residues. Trimming shortened V by 0 bases and J by 0 bases, and 12 bases separated the two germline ends.

The rearrangement links TRBV6-1 to TRBJ2-5; 7 bases agree with TRBD2. The germline V gene has CDR1 MNHNS and CDR2 SASEGT. The J segment lost 5 bases and the V segment lost 6 bases, leaving 12 bases of the junction unmatched. The CDR3 contains 15 residues. CDR3 coding DNA: TGTGCCAGCAGACCGGGACTAACGGGAGGCGAGACCCAGTACTTC. Encoded protein: CASRPGLTGGETQYF.

The chain employs TRBV19 and TRBJ1-5; TRBD1 agrees at 10 bases. The CDR3 runs 16 residues. The V and J ends lost 5 bases and 6 bases, in that order; junction bases with no gene match: 10. Germline-derived CDR1 and CDR2 are LNHDA and SQIVND (reference sequence). CDR3 nucleotide sequence: TGTGCCAGTAGTGCGATCGGGACAGGGGACGTTCAGCCCCAGCATTTT. Amino acid sequence: CASSAIGTGDVQPQHF.

V is TRBV5-1 and J is TRBJ2-3; possible D gene TRBD1, 6 bases. Germline V gives CDR1 SGHRS, CDR2 YFSETQ. Trimming left V 0 bases short and J 6 bases short, with 11 bases between. The CDR3 consists of 14 residues. The CDR3 DNA sequence: TGCGCCAGCAGCTTGGAAAGGGGGTGGGATACGCAGTATTTT. It specifies CASSLERGWDTQYF.